This TCR beta chain was identified during a study of a mutant IDH1 vaccine in newly diagnosed glioma. Study-level findings and limits: Apparently, pseudoprogression bore no relation to changes among the top peripheral T cell clonotypes.

Concerning this clone: What it binds is unknown.

The time point here: baseline, week 1 (first vaccination visit). Noted treatment: pre-vaccination baseline after standard-of-care therapy. Tumors from donors were new WHO grade 3 or 4 IDH1-mutant astrocytomas with ATRX loss. Trimming at V came to 4 bases and at J to 6 bases, leaving 17 bases not matched to a gene. This CDR3 spans 17 amino acids. Profiled with immunoSEQ multiplex PCR; TCRdb holds only in-frame clones, not every one. The repertoire holds tens of thousands of clones, with about 74% as singletons. Sequencing used PBMCs, obtained from a glioma patient treated with radiotherapy, temozolomide or both. The chain recombines TRBV23-1 with TRBJ2-7; 8 nucleotides match TRBD1. TRBV23-1 qualifies as an ORF whose function is uncertain. The TCR was taken from a middle-aged woman with glioma. The chain's CDR3 is CASSPLGTGGFPVEQYF. The CDR3 DNA reads TGCGCCAGCAGTCCACTCGGGACAGGCGGTTTCCCCGTCGAGCAGTACTTC.